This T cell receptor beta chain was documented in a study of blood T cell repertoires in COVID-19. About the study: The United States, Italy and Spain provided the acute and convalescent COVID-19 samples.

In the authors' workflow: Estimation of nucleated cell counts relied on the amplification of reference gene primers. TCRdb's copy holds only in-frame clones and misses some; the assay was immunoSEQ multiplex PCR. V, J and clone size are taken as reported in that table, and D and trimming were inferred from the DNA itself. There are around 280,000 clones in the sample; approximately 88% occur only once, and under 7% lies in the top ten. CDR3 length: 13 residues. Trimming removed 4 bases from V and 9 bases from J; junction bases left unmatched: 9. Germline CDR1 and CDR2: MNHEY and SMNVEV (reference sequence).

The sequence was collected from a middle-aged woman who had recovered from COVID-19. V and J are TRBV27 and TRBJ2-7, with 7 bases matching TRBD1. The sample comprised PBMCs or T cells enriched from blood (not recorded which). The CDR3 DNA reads TGTGCCAGCAGTTCCAAGACAGGGACGTGGCAGTACTTC. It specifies CASSSKTGTWQYF.